The clone carrying this TCR beta chain turned up a few times. This sample stems from a study of T cells after yellow fever vaccination. TCRdb used MiXCR to reprocess the 5' RACE reads, holding one entry per CDR3 protein. Here the sample spans a few hundred thousand distinct CDR3 sequences, 7.5% to 9% being singletons. Trimming at V came to 7 bases and at J to 4 bases, leaving 4 bases not matched to a gene. CDR1 and CDR2 (germline): SQVTM, ANQGSEA. The CDR3 totals 12 residues. The chain couples TRBV29-1 to TRBJ1-5; TRBD1 agrees at 7 bases. The receptor was isolated from a man aged 18 to 29 who received the YFV17D yellow fever vaccine. The source material was PBMCs, sampled on the day of the first yellow fever vaccination. The CDR3, as DNA: TGCAGCGGAGGGGACAGTAATCAGCCCCAGCATTTT. Its protein is CSGGDSNQPQHF.